The 32 T cell receptor beta chains given below trace back to one sample, sequenced in a study of blood T cell repertoires in COVID-19 (dated by TCRdb to about 2020). Libraries were built with the immunoSEQ multiplex PCR assay. TCRdb limited this immuneACCESS table to in-frame rearrangements with V and J called. A share of clones is missing; checked studies link under half to unresolved V genes, and the rest is unexplained. This sample holds hundreds of thousands of clones; around four fifths were observed only once. 4.1% of the sample goes to the ten largest clones. Sequenced sample: peripheral blood. These TCRs come from a woman in her 50s with active or convalescent COVID-19.

This sequence joins TRBV4-1 and TRBJ1-1; the D gene is possibly TRBD1 (6 bases). There are 16 residues in the CDR3. With 1 base removed from V and 1 base from J, the gap between germline ends came to 13 bases. Germline CDR1 and CDR2: MGHRA and YSYEKL. CDR3 loop: CASSQVVGQPNTEAFF. In nucleotides, the CDR3 is TGCGCCAGCAGCCAAGTCGTAGGACAGCCGAACACTGAAGCTTTCTTT.

The J gene is TRBJ1-1, the V gene TRBV28; no clear D. CDR1 and CDR2 (germline): MDHEN, SYDVKM. The ends were cut back, 2 bases at V and 7 bases at J, with 11 bases in the middle. The CDR3 consists of 13 residues. The CDR3 reads CASSLESPLEAFF. For the CDR3, the DNA is TGTGCCAGCAGTTTAGAGAGTCCGCTTGAAGCTTTCTTT.

The V call is TRBV3-1 (or the pseudogene TRBV3-2), the J call TRBJ2-4; the match to TRBD2 covers 8 bases. CDR1 is LGHDT, CDR2 YNNKEL, per germline (reference sequence). The CDR3 is 14 amino acids. With 2 bases clipped from V and 7 bases from J, the junction kept 4 bases outside the gene matches. The CDR3 sequence is CASSQSGSGNIQYF. The CDR3 DNA follows: TGTGCCAGCAGCCAAAGCGGGAGCGGGAACATTCAGTACTTC.

The chain has TRBV5-1 and TRBJ2-1; D is unclear. With 4 bases removed from V and 12 bases from J, the gap between germline ends came to 17 bases. CDR3 length: 13 amino acids. Germline values: CDR1 SGHRS, CDR2 YFSETQ. Here the CDR3 reads CASSGDGSLVQFF. Written as DNA, the CDR3 is TGCGCCAGCAGCGGAGACGGGTCATTGGTGCAGTTCTTC.

This clone was picked up a small number of times. This rearrangement joins TRBV19 to TRBJ2-1; 11 nucleotides align to TRBD2. The V gene's germline CDR1 is LNHDA and CDR2 SQIVND (reference sequence). CDR3 length equals 16 residues. V dropped 6 bases and J dropped 9; count of bases not matched to a gene: 13. The CDR3 loop reads CASSPPTSGSVGEQFF. Here the CDR3 DNA reads TGTGCCAGTAGCCCCCCCACTAGCGGGAGTGTCGGTGAGCAGTTCTTC.

The rearrangement joins TRBV28 to TRBJ1-5; 7 positions match TRBD1. Germline CDR1 is MDHEN and CDR2 is SYDVKM. The CDR3 is 16 amino acids. V was clipped by 5 bases and J by 6 bases; unmatched bases: 13. The CDR3 DNA reads TGTGCCAGCAGTCCGTTACAGGGGCAAGGAGGTCAGCCCCAGCATTTT. Residues: CASSPLQGQGGQPQHF.

This chain uses TRBV6-5 with TRBJ2-1, with TRBD2 identical over 8 bases. Germline loops: CDR1 MNHEY, CDR2 SVGAGI. The CDR3 is 14 residues long. The trim removed 6 bases at V and 8 bases at J, leaving 9 bases unmatched. As DNA, the CDR3 is TGTGCCAGCAGCACAGGACTAGCTCTGGATGAGCAGTTCTTC. It translates to CASSTGLALDEQFF.

This rearrangement joins TRBV28 to TRBJ2-7, with 8 bases that match TRBD2. The CDR3 spans 14 residues. Germline V gene sequence: CDR1 MDHEN, CDR2 SYDVKM. The ends lost 6 bases at V and 3 bases at J; junction bases unmatched: 7. The CDR3: CASSPGGAFYEQYF. In DNA, the CDR3 is TGTGCCAGCAGCCCCGGGGGGGCCTTCTACGAGCAGTACTTC.

This sequence joins TRBV7-2 and TRBJ2-7, with TRBD1 as a possible D gene (6 bases). The CDR3 spans 15 residues. The V end was cut by 5 bases, the J end by 0 bases, with 14 bases between. The germline V gene has CDR1 SGHTA and CDR2 FQGNSA. The CDR3, as DNA: TGTGCCAGCAGCCCCCACGGACAGAGCTCCTACGAGCAGTACTTC. As protein: CASSPHGQSSYEQYF.

This clone was counted a few times. Other DNA sequences in this specimen translate into the identical CDR3. This chain uses TRBV28 with TRBJ1-3, with TRBD1 matching over 7 bases. CDR1 is MDHEN and CDR2 is SYDVKM in the germline V gene. The CDR3 is 12 amino acids. The V and J ends lost 6 bases and 4 bases, in that order; junction bases with no gene match: 0. For the CDR3, the DNA is TGTGCCAGCAGGACAGGGGGAAACACCATATATTTT. Translation: CASRTGGNTIYF.

The V call is TRBV5-5, the J call TRBJ2-2; no clear D gene. The CDR3 has 17 residues. Per germline, CDR1 SGHKS and CDR2 YYEKEE (reference sequence). Trimming took 0 bases from V and 2 from J, leaving 14 bases between them. In DNA, the CDR3 is TGTGCCAGCAGCTTGGATATGCGACACCGAAACACCGGGGAGCTGTTTTTT. As protein: CASSLDMRHRNTGELFF.

The chain links TRBV27 to TRBJ2-1; the match to TRBD1 covers 12 bases. Losses at the gene ends were 3 bases for V and 6 bases for J; bases not matched to a gene: 3. CDR1 MNHEY and CDR2 SMNVEV come from the germline V gene (reference sequence). CDR3 length: 15 residues. The CDR3 is CASSFRDRGRNEQFF. The DNA for the CDR3 is TGTGCCAGCAGTTTTCGGGACAGGGGGCGCAATGAGCAGTTCTTC.

The chain is built from TRBV5-1 and TRBJ2-7; 7 bases match TRBD1. The CDR3 totals 14 residues. V was pared by 0 bases and J by 2 bases, with 2 bases of the junction left unmatched. The germline gives CDR1 SGHRS, CDR2 YFSETQ. The CDR3 loop is CASSLAGTAYEQYF. The CDR3 nucleotides are TGCGCCAGCAGCTTGGCCGGGACAGCCTACGAGCAGTACTTC.

The gene calls are TRBV5-1 and TRBJ2-2, with 9 bases that match TRBD2. Germline-derived CDR1 and CDR2 are SGHRS and YFSETQ. The CDR3 has 16 residues. V lost 0 bases to trimming and J lost 6 bases; unmatched junction nucleotides: 6. DNA for the CDR3: TGCGCCAGCAGCTTGGTCGGGGTAGCGGGAGCCGGGGAGCTGTTTTTT. It encodes CASSLVGVAGAGELFF.

This clone occurred a few times. The chain is built from TRBV3-1 (or the pseudogene TRBV3-2) and TRBJ2-7; maybe TRBD2 (5 bases). The V end was cut by 3 bases, the J end by 5 bases, with 11 bases between. This CDR3 is built from 13 residues. Per germline, CDR1 LGHDT and CDR2 YNNKEL (reference sequence). This chain's CDR3 is CASSHGSPDEQYF. The CDR3 DNA reads as TGTGCCAGCAGCCATGGGAGTCCGGACGAGCAGTACTTC.

The chain combines TRBV7-3 with TRBJ1-1; D not certain. In germline, CDR1 is SGHTA, CDR2 FQGTGA. The length of the CDR3 is 13 residues. Trimming cost V 3 bases and J 4 bases, with 9 bases left between them. The CDR3 DNA reads as TGTGCCAGCAGCTTGGACTGGGGCACTGAAGCTTTCTTT. Translation: CASSLDWGTEAFF.

There are a few counts of this clone. The chain joins TRBV11-2 to TRBJ1-1; tentatively, D is TRBD1 (6 bases). CDR3 length: 13 amino acids. Germline CDR1 and CDR2: SGHAT and FQNNGV. The ends were cut back, 5 bases at V and 5 bases at J, with 12 bases in the middle. CDR3 bases: TGTGCCAGCAGCACTCAGGGGCGGACTGAAGCTTTCTTT. Encoded protein: CASSTQGRTEAFF.

In this sample, this clone turned up once. The chain joins TRBV13 to TRBJ2-7, with TRBD2 as a possible D gene (6 bases). Germline loops: CDR1 PRHDT, CDR2 FYEKMQ (reference sequence). The CDR3 covers 12 residues. The ends were cut back, 5 bases at V and 6 bases at J, with 11 bases in the middle. The CDR3, as DNA: TGTGCCAGCAGCCGAACGGGAGTCGAGCAGTACTTC. The encoded protein is CASSRTGVEQYF.

This chain connects TRBV14 to TRBJ2-7; 14 bases are a match to TRBD2. V dropped 4 bases and J dropped 6; count of bases not matched to a gene: 5. There are 15 residues in the CDR3. CDR1 is SGHDN and CDR2 is FVKESK in the germline V gene. CDR3: CASSPGLAGESEQYF. CDR3 bases: TGTGCCAGCAGCCCGGGACTAGCGGGAGAAAGCGAGCAGTACTTC. Combining the CDR3 with reference TRBV14 and TRBJ2-7 gives the whole variable domain EAGVTQFPSHSVIEKGQTVTLRCDPISGHDNLYWYRRVMGKEIKFLLHFVKESKQDESGMPNNRFLAERTGGTYSTLKVQPAELEDSGVYFCASSPGLAGESEQYFGPGTRLTVT.

Remarks on this clone: Other DNA sequences of this sample code for an identical CDR3. The genes are TRBV5-1 and TRBJ2-7; the D is unclear. Germline V lookup: CDR1 SGHRS, CDR2 YFSETQ. This CDR3 is built from 12 residues. Trimming pared 1 base from V and 1 base from J, leaving 3 bases between. CDR3 nucleotides: TGCGCCAGCAGCTTGCCGTCCTACGAGCAGTACTTC. This codes for CASSLPSYEQYF.

This chain uses TRBV7-3 with TRBJ2-7; 9 bases are shared with TRBD2. The CDR3 is made up of 14 amino acids. CDR1 and CDR2 from the germline V gene are SGHTA and FQGTGA. V gave up 6 bases and J gave up 3 bases; unmatched junction bases: 6. The CDR3 bases are TGTGCCAGCAGGTATGGACTAGCGAACTACGAGCAGTACTTC. Its translation is CASRYGLANYEQYF.

This chain joins TRBV4-2 and TRBJ2-4; 15 bases match TRBD2. Germline V gene sequence: CDR1 LGHNA, CDR2 YNFKEQ. Germline trimming cut 4 bases from V and 3 bases from J; bases unmatched to any gene: 10. There are 19 residues in the CDR3. CDR3: CASSPSGLAGGWGKNIQYF. CDR3 DNA sequence: TGTGCCAGCAGCCCATCCGGACTAGCGGGAGGGTGGGGCAAAAACATTCAGTACTTC.

The chain recombines TRBV25-1 with TRBJ2-2; 7 nucleotides agree with TRBD2. The V and J ends lost 2 bases and 3 bases, in that order; junction bases with no gene match: 3. In germline, CDR1 is MGHDK, CDR2 SYGVNS. CDR3 length: 15 residues. This CDR3 reads CASSEGGRDTGELFF. CDR3 DNA: TGTGCCAGCAGTGAAGGAGGGAGGGACACCGGGGAGCTGTTTTTT.

The chain couples TRBV6-5 to TRBJ2-7; 9 positions agree with TRBD1. This CDR3 has 15 residues. Germline V gene data show CDR1 as MNHEY and CDR2 as SVGAGI. With V trimmed by 6 bases and J by 2 bases, 8 bases remained unmatched. The CDR3 sequence is CASSRDRVIPYEQYF. CDR3 DNA sequence: TGTGCCAGCAGCCGGGACAGGGTGATCCCCTACGAGCAGTACTTC.

This chain links TRBV4-1 with TRBJ1-4; the match to TRBD1 covers 9 bases. The CDR3 runs 16 residues. Germline CDR1 reads MGHRA; CDR2 reads YSYEKL. Trimming at V came to 6 bases and at J to 1 base, leaving 6 bases not matched to a gene. CDR3 residues: CASRRTGGGTNEKLFF. In DNA form, the CDR3 reads TGCGCCAGCAGAAGAACAGGGGGCGGAACTAATGAAAAACTGTTTTTT.

This clone was recorded a few times. This sequence joins TRBV12-3 or TRBV12-4 and TRBJ1-5; tentatively, D is TRBD1 (6 bases). CDR3 size: 13 residues. The ends were cut back, 5 bases at V and 6 bases at J, with 11 bases in the middle. CDR3: CASSPGEGQPQHF. In nucleotides, the CDR3 is TGTGCCAGCAGTCCAGGGGAGGGTCAGCCCCAGCATTTT.

The J gene is TRBJ1-2, the V gene TRBV24-1, with TRBD1 matching 8 bases. CDR3 length: 17 amino acids. The germline V gene has CDR1 KGHDR and CDR2 SFDVKD. J lost 3 bases, V lost 1 base, and 9 bases had no gene match. CDR3 amino acids: CATSDFGGGQEHYGYTF. The CDR3 bases are TGTGCCACCAGTGATTTCGGAGGGGGACAGGAACACTATGGCTACACCTTC.

For this clone: Other nucleotide sequences in the sample specify the same CDR3. The chain recombines TRBV3-1 (or the pseudogene TRBV3-2) with TRBJ1-2; D gene uncertain. CDR1 LGHDT and CDR2 YNNKEL come from the germline V gene (reference sequence). The CDR3 totals 13 residues. V lost 0 bases to trimming and J lost 4 bases, with 6 bases between them. The DNA of the CDR3 is TGTGCCAGCAGCCAAGATTTTATCTATGGCTACACCTTC. It is translated as CASSQDFIYGYTF.

This rearrangement joins TRBV19 to TRBJ2-1; 7 nucleotides align to TRBD1. V was pared by 1 base and J by 8 bases, with 11 bases of the junction left unmatched. The length of the CDR3 is 16 residues. Germline lookup yields CDR1 LNHDA and CDR2 SQIVND (reference sequence). The CDR3 DNA reads as TGTGCCAGTAGTATAGTGACAGGACAGGTTAGGGATGAGCAGTTCTTC. It encodes CASSIVTGQVRDEQFF.

The chain uses TRBV29-1 and TRBJ2-2; D may be TRBD1 (6 bases). V lost 7 bases and J 0 bases, leaving 12 bases between the germline ends. Germline-derived CDR1 and CDR2 are SQVTM and ANQGSEA. The CDR3 has 14 amino acids. In DNA form, the CDR3 reads TGCAGCGCCCACGGACAGTCGAACACCGGGGAGCTGTTTTTT. It yields the protein CSAHGQSNTGELFF.

This sequence joins TRBV18 and TRBJ1-1, with TRBD1 matching over 7 bases. Germline CDR1 is KGHSH and CDR2 is LQKENI. This CDR3 spans 16 amino acids. V gave up 2 bases and J gave up 7 bases; unmatched junction bases: 13. The CDR3 is CASSPSVRGVALEAFF. DNA for the CDR3: TGTGCCAGCTCACCATCAGTCAGGGGGGTCGCGCTTGAAGCTTTCTTT.

The chain is built from TRBV24-1 and TRBJ2-1; TRBD2 matches 10 bases. This CDR3 has 14 residues. V dropped 7 bases and J dropped 8; count of bases not matched to a gene: 7. CDR1 and CDR2 from the germline V gene are KGHDR and SFDVKD. This CDR3 is CATRSGRAGYEQFF. Written as DNA, the CDR3 is TGTGCCACCAGGAGCGGGAGGGCCGGGTATGAGCAGTTCTTC.